The clone carrying this T cell receptor (beta chain) appeared many times. The target antigen is unknown. These data belong to a study of T-cell reconstitution after alpha-beta-depleted transplantation in children. Notes on the study in general: Newly made T cells mostly supplied T-cell counts and diversity one year after transplant. Reportedly, alpha-beta T cells present about two months post-transplant originated from several hundred expanded clones of graft origin. Some patients' high day-60 TCRbeta diversity was traced to surviving recipient T cells and thymic progenitors.

As it was prepared, the TCRbeta library received unique molecular identifiers. Via MiXCR, TCRdb re-called the PCR reads, giving one row per CDR3 protein. The sample contains 45,000 to 55,000 distinct CDR3 sequences, about 9% of which appear only once. There are 15 residues in the CDR3. Germline assignment: CDR1 SEHNR and CDR2 FQNEAQ (reference sequence). V gave up 5 bases and J gave up 4 bases; unmatched junction bases: 8. Sequencing was performed on PBMCs, mostly from graft donor cells, taken 60 days after TCRalphabeta/CD19-depleted stem cell transplant. This clonotype was sampled from a male patient under 10 years old who had a stem cell transplant for chronic granulomatous disease, so the T cells may come from the graft donor. V and J are TRBV7-9 and TRBJ2-1, with TRBD2 identical over 7 bases. The CDR3 is CASSRRVREYNEQFF. CDR3 sequence (DNA): TGTGCCAGCAGCCGAAGGGTGCGGGAGTACAATGAGCAGTTCTTC.